This T cell receptor (beta chain) is from a study of cytomegalovirus exposure and HLA in healthy donors. Study-level background: As released early, the data held roughly 85 million unique TCRs from HLA-typed donors. Study results and limitations: Most TCR sequences proved rare, with some public TCRs found in many donors. The likely explanation for a cluster of highly shared sequence variants was sequencing artifact. More clonal expansion characterized HLA-associated TCR beta chains than equally common others in a later analysis.

This clone turned up a few times. Its antigen is undetermined. Primers included in the PCR were 60 Vbeta and 13 Jbeta primers. Profiling relied on immunoSEQ multiplex PCR, and the TCRdb table lists in-frame clones only, not all of them. The table has approximately 150,000 clones, 70% to 80% seen once. The CDR3 spans 13 residues. Trimming pared 2 bases from V and 6 bases from J, leaving 8 bases between. Per germline, CDR1 SGHTA and CDR2 FQGTGA. The chain recombines TRBV7-3 with TRBJ1-5; D is uncertain. The sequence was collected from a woman aged 40 to 50 in good health and CMV-seropositive. The specimen was PBMCs. The CDR3 region is CASSLEYGQPQHF. The CDR3 nucleotides are TGTGCCAGCAGCTTAGAGTACGGTCAGCCCCAGCATTTT.